The TCR beta chain described here comes from a study of cytomegalovirus exposure and HLA in healthy donors. Overall study results and limits: Researchers reported in a later analysis that common viral pathogens appeared linked to several top clusters. In a later analysis, TCR association rates varied by HLA locus: DRB1 most, HLA-C fewest.

Germline V lookup: CDR1 SGHKS, CDR2 YYEKEE (reference sequence). Trimming removed 6 bases from V and 6 bases from J, with 15 bases in between. The CDR3 spans 13 residues. The PCR made use of 60 Vbeta and 13 Jbeta primers. Clones were read by immunoSEQ multiplex PCR, and TCRdb kept only the in-frame ones, dropping some. Its table records some 51,000 clones. Remarks on this clone: The antigen remains unidentified.

This clonotype was obtained from a man in his forties or fifties in good health and CMV-seropositive. V usage is TRBV5-5 and J usage is TRBJ2-5; tentatively, D is TRBD1 (6 bases). Sequencing input: PBMCs. The CDR3: CASTQGRSKTQYF. The CDR3 region has the DNA TGTGCCAGCACCCAGGGGCGGTCAAAGACCCAGTACTTC.